The source of this TCR beta chain is a study of chemoradiotherapy in HPV16-positive cancers. Whole-study findings and limits: The functional HPV-specific definition rests on just a couple of HPV16-positive patients. Better recurrence-free survival went with HPV-responsive T-cell expansion in HPV16-positive patients. Candidate HPV-specific clones and E7-related TCR motifs grew in tumor during treatment.

Samples were taken several times over chemoradiotherapy. CDR1 and CDR2 (germline): SGHRS, YFSETQ. V was shortened by 3 bases and J by 0 bases, with 9 bases between the two germline ends. The CDR3 totals 14 residues. Measured with immunoSEQ multiplex PCR; TCRdb has only the in-frame clones, and not every one. The table has roughly 4,700 clones, over 55% seen once. Comment on this clone: Its antigen is unknown.

The sample here was tumor tissue, taken from a patient who underwent chemoradiotherapy. This chain uses TRBV5-1 with TRBJ2-5, with D unresolved. This receptor was taken from a human donor with HPV-associated anogenital cancer. DNA of the CDR3: TGCGCCAGCAGCTCTCAAACGTACCAAGAGACCCAGTACTTC. It yields the protein CASSSQTYQETQYF.